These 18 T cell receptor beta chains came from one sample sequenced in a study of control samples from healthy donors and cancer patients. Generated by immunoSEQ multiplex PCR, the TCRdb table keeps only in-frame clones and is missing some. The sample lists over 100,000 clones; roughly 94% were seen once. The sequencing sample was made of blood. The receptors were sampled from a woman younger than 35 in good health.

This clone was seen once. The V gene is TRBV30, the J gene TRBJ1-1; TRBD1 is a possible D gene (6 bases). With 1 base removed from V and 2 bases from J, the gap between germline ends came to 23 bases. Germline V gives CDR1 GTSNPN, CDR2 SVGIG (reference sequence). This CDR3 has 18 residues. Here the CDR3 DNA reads TGTGCCTGGAGTGGGGCCAGATCGAACAGGGTAAAAAACACTGAAGCTTTCTTT. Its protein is CAWSGARSNRVKNTEAFF.

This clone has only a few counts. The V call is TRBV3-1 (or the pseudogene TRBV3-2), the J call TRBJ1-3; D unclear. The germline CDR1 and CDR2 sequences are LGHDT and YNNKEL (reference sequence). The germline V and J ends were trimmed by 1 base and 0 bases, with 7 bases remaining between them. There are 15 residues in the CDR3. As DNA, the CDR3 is TGTGCCAGCAGCCAAGGACGGGGCTCTGGAAACACCATATATTTT. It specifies CASSQGRGSGNTIYF.

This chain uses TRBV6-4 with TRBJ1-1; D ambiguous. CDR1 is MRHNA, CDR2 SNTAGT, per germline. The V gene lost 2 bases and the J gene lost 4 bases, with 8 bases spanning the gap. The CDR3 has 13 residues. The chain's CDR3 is CASSDPAGTEAFF. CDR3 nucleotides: TGTGCCAGCAGTGACCCGGCGGGCACTGAAGCTTTCTTT.

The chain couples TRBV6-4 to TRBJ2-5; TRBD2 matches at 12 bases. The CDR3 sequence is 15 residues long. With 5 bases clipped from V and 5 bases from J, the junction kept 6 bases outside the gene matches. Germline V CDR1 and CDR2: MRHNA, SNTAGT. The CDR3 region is CASSKTSGSSETQYF. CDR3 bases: TGTGCCAGCAGTAAGACTAGCGGGAGCTCTGAGACCCAGTACTTC.

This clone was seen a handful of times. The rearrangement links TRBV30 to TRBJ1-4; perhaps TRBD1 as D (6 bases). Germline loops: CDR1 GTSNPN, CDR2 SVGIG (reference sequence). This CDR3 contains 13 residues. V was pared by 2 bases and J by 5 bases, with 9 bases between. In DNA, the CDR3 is TGTGCCTGGAGTACAGGGAGGAATGAAAAACTGTTTTTT. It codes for CAWSTGRNEKLFF.

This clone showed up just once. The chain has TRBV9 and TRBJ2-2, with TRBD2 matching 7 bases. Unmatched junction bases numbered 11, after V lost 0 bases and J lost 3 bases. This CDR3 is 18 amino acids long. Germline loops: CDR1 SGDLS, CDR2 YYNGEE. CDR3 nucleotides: TGTGCCAGCAGCGTAGTTGGGGGAGGGCCCTCGTACACCGGGGAGCTGTTTTTT. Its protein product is CASSVVGGGPSYTGELFF.

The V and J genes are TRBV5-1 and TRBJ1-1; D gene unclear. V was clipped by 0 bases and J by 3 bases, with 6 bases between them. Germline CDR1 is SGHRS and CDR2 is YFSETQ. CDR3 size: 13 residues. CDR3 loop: CASSLVKDTEAFF. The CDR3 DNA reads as TGCGCCAGCAGCTTGGTTAAGGACACTGAAGCTTTCTTT.

The CDR3 DNA follows: TGCAGCGTTTGGCCCGCCGGGAACACTGAAGCTTTCTTT. This encodes CSVWPAGNTEAFF. The V gene is TRBV29-1, the J gene TRBJ1-1; D unresolved. The CDR3 spans 13 residues. Deletions cut 5 bases from V and 1 base from J, with 11 bases between. Germline V lookup: CDR1 SQVTM, CDR2 ANQGSEA.

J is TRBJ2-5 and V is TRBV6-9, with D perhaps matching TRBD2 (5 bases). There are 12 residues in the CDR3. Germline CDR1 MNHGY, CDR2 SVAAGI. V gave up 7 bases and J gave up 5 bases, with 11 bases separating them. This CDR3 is CASIGSLETQYF. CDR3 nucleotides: TGTGCCAGCATTGGGAGTTTGGAGACCCAGTACTTC.

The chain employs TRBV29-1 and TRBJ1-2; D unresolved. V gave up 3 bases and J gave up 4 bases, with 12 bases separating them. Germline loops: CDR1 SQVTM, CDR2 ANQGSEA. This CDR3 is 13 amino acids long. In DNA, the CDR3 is TGCAGCGTTGACTCGGTGGCGGCCTATGGCTACACCTTC. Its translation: CSVDSVAAYGYTF.

This chain's CDR3 is CASSPYRQGSGNTIYF. The CDR3 DNA follows: TGTGCCAGCTCACCATACCGACAGGGGTCTGGAAACACCATATATTTT. J is TRBJ1-3 and V is TRBV18; 8 nucleotides line up with TRBD1. The CDR3 is 16 amino acids. The ends lost 2 bases at V and 1 base at J; junction bases unmatched: 4. Germline values: CDR1 KGHSH, CDR2 LQKENI.

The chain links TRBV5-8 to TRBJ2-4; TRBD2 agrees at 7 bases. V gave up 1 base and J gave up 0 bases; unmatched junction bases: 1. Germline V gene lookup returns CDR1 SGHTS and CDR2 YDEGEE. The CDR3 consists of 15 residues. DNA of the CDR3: TGTGCCAGCAGCTTGCGGGGGGTAGCCAAAAACATTCAGTACTTC. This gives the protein CASSLRGVAKNIQYF.

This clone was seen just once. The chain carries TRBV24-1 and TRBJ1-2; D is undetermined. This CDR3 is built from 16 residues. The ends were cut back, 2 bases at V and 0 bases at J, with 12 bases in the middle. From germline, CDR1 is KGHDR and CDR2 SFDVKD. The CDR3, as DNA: TGTGCCACCAGTGATTCAGACTCAAGGGCTAACTATGGCTACACCTTC. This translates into CATSDSDSRANYGYTF.

CDR3 sequence reads: CASSPEGISDTQYF. The CDR3 nucleotides read TGTGCCAGCAGCCCAGAAGGGATTTCAGATACGCAGTATTTT. This chain links TRBV3-1 (or the pseudogene TRBV3-2) with TRBJ2-3, with D unclear. The germline V gene encodes CDR1 LGHDT and CDR2 YNNKEL (reference sequence). V was pared by 4 bases and J by 4 bases, with 12 bases between. This CDR3 contains 14 residues.

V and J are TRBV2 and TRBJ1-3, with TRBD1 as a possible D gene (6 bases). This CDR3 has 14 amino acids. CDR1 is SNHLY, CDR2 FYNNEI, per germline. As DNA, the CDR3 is TGTGCTTATTACGGACAGCTAGGGGGAAACACCATATATTTT. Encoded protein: CAYYGQLGGNTIYF.

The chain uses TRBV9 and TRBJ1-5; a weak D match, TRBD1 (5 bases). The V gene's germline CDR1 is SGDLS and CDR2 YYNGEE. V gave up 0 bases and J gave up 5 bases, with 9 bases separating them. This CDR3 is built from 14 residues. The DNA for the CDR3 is TGTGCCAGCAGCGTAGACGGGGGTTATCAGCCCCAGCATTTT. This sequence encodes CASSVDGGYQPQHF.

CDR3 sequence: CASSSRWGRADTQYF. The CDR3 coding sequence is TGCGCCAGCAGCTCGCGTTGGGGGAGAGCAGATACGCAGTATTTT. The gene calls are TRBV5-1 and TRBJ2-3, with D perhaps assigned TRBD1 or TRBD2 (5 bases each). The CDR3 runs 15 residues. V was clipped by 3 bases and J by 4 bases, with 15 bases between them. Germline CDR1 SGHRS, CDR2 YFSETQ. The full variable domain, rest sourced from reference TRBV5-1 and TRBJ2-3, is KAGVTQTPRYLIKTRGQQVTLSCSPISGHRSVSWYQQTPGQGLQFLFEYFSETQRNKGNFPGRFSGRQFSNSRSEMNVSTLELGDSALYLCASSSRWGRADTQYFGPGTRLTVL.

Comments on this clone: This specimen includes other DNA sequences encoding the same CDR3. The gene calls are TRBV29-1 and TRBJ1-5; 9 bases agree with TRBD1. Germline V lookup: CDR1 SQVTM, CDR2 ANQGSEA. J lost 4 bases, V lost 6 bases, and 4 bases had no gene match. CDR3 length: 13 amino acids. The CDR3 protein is CSVGTGLNQPQHF. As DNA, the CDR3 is TGCAGCGTCGGGACAGGGTTGAATCAGCCCCAGCATTTT. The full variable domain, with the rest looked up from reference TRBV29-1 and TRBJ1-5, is SAVISQKPSRDICQRGTSLTIQCQVDSQVTMMFWYRQQPGQSLTLIATANQGSEATYESGFVIDKFPISRPNLTFSTLTVSNMSPEDSSIYLCSVGTGLNQPQHFGDGTRLSIL.